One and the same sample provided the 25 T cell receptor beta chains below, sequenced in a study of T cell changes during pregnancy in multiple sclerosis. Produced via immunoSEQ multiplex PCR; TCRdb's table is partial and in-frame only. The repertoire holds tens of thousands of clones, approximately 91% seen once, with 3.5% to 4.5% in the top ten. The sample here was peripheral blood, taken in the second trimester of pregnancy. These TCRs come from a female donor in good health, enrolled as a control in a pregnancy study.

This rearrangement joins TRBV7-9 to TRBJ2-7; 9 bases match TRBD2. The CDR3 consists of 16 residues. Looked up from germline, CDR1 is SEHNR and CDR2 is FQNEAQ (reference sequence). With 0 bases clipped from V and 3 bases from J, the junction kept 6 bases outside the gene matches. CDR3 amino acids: CASSLAGSGRIYEQYF. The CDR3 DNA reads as TGTGCCAGCAGCTTAGCCGGCAGCGGGAGGATCTACGAGCAGTACTTC.

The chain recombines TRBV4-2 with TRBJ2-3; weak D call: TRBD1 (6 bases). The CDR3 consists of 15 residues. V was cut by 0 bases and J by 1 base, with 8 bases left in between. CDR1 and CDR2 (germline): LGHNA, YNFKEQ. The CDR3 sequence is CASSQEGAGTDTQYF. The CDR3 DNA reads TGTGCCAGCAGCCAAGAGGGGGCCGGCACAGATACGCAGTATTTT.

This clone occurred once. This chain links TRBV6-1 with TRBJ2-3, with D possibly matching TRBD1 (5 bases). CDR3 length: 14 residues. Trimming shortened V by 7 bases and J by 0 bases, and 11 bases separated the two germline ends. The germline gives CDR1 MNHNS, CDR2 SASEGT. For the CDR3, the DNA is TGTGCCAGCAACCCACAGGTCAGCACAGATACGCAGTATTTT. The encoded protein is CASNPQVSTDTQYF.

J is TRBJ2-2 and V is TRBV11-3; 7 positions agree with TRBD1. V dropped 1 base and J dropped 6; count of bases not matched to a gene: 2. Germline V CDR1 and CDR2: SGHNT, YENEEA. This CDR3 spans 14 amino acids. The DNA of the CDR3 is TGTGCCAGCAGCTTAGGTACAGGGGCCGGGGAGCTGTTTTTT. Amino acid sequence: CASSLGTGAGELFF.

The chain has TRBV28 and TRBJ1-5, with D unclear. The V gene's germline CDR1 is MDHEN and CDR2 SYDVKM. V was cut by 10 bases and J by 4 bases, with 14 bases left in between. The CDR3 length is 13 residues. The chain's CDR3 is CANVLFGNQPQHF. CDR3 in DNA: TGTGCCAACGTCCTTTTCGGGAATCAGCCCCAGCATTTT. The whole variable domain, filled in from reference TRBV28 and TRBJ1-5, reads DVKVTQSSRYLVKRTGEKVFLECVQDMDHENMFWYRQDPGLGLRLIYFSYDVKMKEKGDIPEGYSVSREKKERFSLILESASTNQTSMYLCANVLFGNQPQHFGDGTRLSIL.

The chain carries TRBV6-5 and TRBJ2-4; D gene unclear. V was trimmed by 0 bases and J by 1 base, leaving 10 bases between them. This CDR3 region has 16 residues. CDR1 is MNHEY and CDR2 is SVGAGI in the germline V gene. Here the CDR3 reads CASSYSGRQAKNIQYF. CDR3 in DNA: TGTGCCAGCAGTTACTCTGGCAGGCAGGCCAAAAACATTCAGTACTTC.

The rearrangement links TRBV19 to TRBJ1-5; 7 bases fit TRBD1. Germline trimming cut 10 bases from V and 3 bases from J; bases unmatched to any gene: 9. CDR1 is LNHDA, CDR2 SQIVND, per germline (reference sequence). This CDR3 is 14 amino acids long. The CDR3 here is CAIRGRDPNQPQHF. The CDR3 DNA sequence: TGTGCCATAAGGGGGCGGGACCCCAATCAGCCCCAGCATTTT.

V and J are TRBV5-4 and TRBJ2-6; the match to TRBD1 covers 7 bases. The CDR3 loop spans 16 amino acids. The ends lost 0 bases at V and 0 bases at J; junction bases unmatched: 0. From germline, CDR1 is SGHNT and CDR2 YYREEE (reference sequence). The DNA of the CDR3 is TGTGCCAGCAGCTTGGGACAGGGCTCTGGGGCCAACGTCCTGACTTTC. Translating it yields CASSLGQGSGANVLTF.

CDR3 amino acids: CASSLYSGELFF. CDR3 nucleotide sequence: TGTGCCAGCAGCTTGTATTCCGGTGAACTGTTTTTT. This rearrangement joins TRBV5-5 to TRBJ1-4; D uncertain. V lost 1 base, J lost 12 bases, and 10 bases lay in between. Germline V lookup: CDR1 SGHKS, CDR2 YYEKEE (reference sequence). This CDR3 is 12 amino acids long.

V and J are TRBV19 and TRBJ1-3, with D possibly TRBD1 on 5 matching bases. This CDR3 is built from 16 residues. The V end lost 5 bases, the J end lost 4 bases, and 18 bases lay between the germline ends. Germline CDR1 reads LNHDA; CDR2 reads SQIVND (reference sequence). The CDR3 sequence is CASSATVARSGNTIYF. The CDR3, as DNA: TGTGCCAGTAGTGCGACAGTGGCACGATCCGGAAACACCATATATTTT.

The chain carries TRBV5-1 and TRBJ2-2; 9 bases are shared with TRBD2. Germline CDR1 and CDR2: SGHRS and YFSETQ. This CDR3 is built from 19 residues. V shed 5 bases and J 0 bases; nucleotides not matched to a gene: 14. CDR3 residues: CASRPGLLAGVANTGELFF. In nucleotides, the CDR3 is TGCGCCAGCAGACCCGGTCTGTTAGCGGGGGTGGCGAACACCGGGGAGCTGTTTTTT.

DNA for the CDR3: TGTGCCAGCAGTTTCGCAGGCCACCTTAATGAAAAACTGTTTTTT. This translates into CASSFAGHLNEKLFF. The chain couples TRBV27 to TRBJ1-4; the D is unclear. CDR1 is MNHEY, CDR2 SMNVEV, per germline (reference sequence). The CDR3 extends over 15 amino acids. V was shortened by 3 bases and J by 4 bases, with 12 bases between the two germline ends. Full variable domain (missing parts from reference TRBV27 and TRBJ1-4): EAQVTQNPRYLITVTGKKLTVTCSQNMNHEYMSWYRQDPGLGLRQIYYSMNVEVTDKGDVPEGYKVSRKEKRNFPLILESPSPNQTSLYFCASSFAGHLNEKLFFGSGTQLSVL.

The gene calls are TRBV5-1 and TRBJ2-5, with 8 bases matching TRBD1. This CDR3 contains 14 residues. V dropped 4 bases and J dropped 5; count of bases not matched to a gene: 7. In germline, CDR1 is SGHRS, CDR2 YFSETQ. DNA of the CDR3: TGCGCCAGCAGCAAGGGACAGGAGCGGGAGACCCAGTACTTC. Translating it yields CASSKGQERETQYF.

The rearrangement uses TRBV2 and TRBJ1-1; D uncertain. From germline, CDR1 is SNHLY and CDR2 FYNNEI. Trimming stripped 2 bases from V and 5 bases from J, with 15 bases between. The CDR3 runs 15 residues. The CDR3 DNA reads TGTGCCAGCAGTGAATACCCAGGAACGGCAACTGAAGCTTTCTTT. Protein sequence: CASSEYPGTATEAFF.

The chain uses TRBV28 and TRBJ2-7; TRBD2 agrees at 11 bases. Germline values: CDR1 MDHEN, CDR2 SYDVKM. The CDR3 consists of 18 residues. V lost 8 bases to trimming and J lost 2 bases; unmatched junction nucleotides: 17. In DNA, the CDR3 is TGTGCCAGCGCCCCGGCAGGGCTAGCGGGAGGCCTTACCTACGAGCAGTACTTC. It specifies CASAPAGLAGGLTYEQYF.

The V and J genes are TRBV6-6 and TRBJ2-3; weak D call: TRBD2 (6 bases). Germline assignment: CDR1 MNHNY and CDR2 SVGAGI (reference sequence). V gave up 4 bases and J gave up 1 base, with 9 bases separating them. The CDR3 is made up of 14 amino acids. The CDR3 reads CASSFGGGTDTQYF. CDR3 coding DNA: TGTGCCAGCAGTTTCGGCGGGGGCACAGATACGCAGTATTTT.

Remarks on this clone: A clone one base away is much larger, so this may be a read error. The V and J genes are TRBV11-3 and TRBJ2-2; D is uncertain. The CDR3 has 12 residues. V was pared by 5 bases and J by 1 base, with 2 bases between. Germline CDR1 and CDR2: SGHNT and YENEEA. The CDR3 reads CASSLNTGELFF. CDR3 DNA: TGTGCCAGCAGCCTGAACACCGGGGAGCTGTTTTTT.

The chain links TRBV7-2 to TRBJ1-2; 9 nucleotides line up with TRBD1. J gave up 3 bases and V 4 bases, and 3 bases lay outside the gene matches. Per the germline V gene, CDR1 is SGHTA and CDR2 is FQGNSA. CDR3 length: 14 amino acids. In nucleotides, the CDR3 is TGTGCCAGCAGCTCGACAGGGGGGTACTATGGCTACACCTTC. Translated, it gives CASSSTGGYYGYTF.

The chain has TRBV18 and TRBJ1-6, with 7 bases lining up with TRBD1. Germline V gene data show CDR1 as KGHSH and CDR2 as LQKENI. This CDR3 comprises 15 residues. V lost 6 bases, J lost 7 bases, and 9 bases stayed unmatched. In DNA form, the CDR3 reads TGTGCCAGCTCGCCCTACCGGGACAGAAATTCACCCCTCCACTTT. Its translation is CASSPYRDRNSPLHF.

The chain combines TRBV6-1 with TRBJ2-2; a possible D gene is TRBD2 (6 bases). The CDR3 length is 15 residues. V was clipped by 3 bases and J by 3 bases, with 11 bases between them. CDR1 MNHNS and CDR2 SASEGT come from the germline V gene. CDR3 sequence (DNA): TGTGCCAGCAGTGAGCTAGCGTCGTACACCGGGGAGCTGTTTTTT. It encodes CASSELASYTGELFF.

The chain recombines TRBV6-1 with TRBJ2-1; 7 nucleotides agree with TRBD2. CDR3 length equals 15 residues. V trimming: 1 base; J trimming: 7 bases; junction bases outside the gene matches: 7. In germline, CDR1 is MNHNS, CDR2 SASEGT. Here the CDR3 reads CASSEDGTGGNEQFF. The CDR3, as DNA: TGTGCCAGCAGTGAAGACGGGACGGGGGGTAATGAGCAGTTCTTC.

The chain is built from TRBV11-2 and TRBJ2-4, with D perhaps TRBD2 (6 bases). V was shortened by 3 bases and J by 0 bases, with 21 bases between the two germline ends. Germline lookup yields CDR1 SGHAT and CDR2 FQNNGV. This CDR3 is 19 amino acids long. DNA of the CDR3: TGTGCCAGCAGCTTTTCGGCTAGCGCTATCTCAATAGCCAAAAACATTCAGTACTTC. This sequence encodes CASSFSASAISIAKNIQYF.

CDR3 DNA: TGTGCCAGTAGTATAGGTGGGGGGGAGACGGAGACCCAGTACTTC. Its protein is CASSIGGGETETQYF. The V gene is TRBV19, the J gene TRBJ2-5, with 7 nucleotides matching TRBD2. The CDR3 has 15 residues. Germline loops: CDR1 LNHDA, CDR2 SQIVND (reference sequence). V lost 1 base to trimming and J lost 5 bases; unmatched junction nucleotides: 7.

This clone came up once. In nucleotides, the CDR3 is TGTGCCAGCACCCTAAGCGGGGGGCCTCGGAATGAGCAGTTCTTC. It specifies CASTLSGGPRNEQFF. The chain employs TRBV11-2 and TRBJ2-1; 9 bases align to TRBD2. The trim removed 7 bases at V and 7 bases at J, leaving 11 bases unmatched. Germline V gene data show CDR1 as SGHAT and CDR2 as FQNNGV. The CDR3 is 15 amino acids.

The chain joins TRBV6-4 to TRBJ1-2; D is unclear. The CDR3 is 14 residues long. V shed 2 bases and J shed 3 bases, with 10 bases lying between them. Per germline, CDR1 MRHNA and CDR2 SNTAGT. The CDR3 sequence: CASSDGEGHYGYTF. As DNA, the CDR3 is TGTGCCAGCAGTGACGGAGAAGGCCACTATGGCTACACCTTC.